Shown below are 9 T cell receptor beta chains from a single sample sequenced in a study of CD8 T cells in Susac syndrome. Reverse transcription used roughly 0.5 to 1 ug RNA and random hexamers. TCRdb reprocessed the immunoSEQ multiplex PCR reads via MiXCR and lists one record per CDR3 protein. The data contain hundreds of thousands of distinct CDR3 sequences, about nine tenths of them seen just once; the ten biggest clones take up around 0.18%. The sequenced sample consisted of CD8+ T cells from PBMCs. These receptors all come from a human donor with multiple sclerosis.

This clonotype was picked up one time. The CDR3 DNA is TGCGCCAGCAGCCAAGTCCGGTCTCTTGGGGGCGGGGAGCTGTTTTTT. This sequence encodes CASSQVRSLGGGELFF. J is TRBJ2-2 and V is TRBV4-3; D tentatively fits TRBD1 or TRBD2 (5 bases each). V lost 1 base and J 7 bases, leaving 16 bases between the germline ends. The germline V gene encodes CDR1 LGHNA and CDR2 YSLEER. The CDR3 extends over 16 amino acids.

V usage is TRBV7-9 and J usage is TRBJ1-1; D may be TRBD1 (5 bases). Trimming stripped 5 bases from V and 0 bases from J, with 19 bases between. The CDR3 consists of 17 residues. The germline gives CDR1 SEHNR, CDR2 FQNEAQ (reference sequence). CDR3 in amino acids: CASSLSPADTVNTEAFF. DNA for the CDR3: TGTGCCAGCAGCCTAAGTCCGGCGGACACCGTGAACACTGAAGCTTTCTTT.

The V and J genes are TRBV28 and TRBJ2-3; a possible D gene is TRBD1 (5 bases). Trimming shortened V by 3 bases and J by 5 bases, and 12 bases separated the two germline ends. The germline V gene encodes CDR1 MDHEN and CDR2 SYDVKM. The CDR3 is made up of 14 amino acids. CDR3 amino acids: CASSFQGLIDTQYF. CDR3 nucleotide sequence: TGTGCCAGCAGTTTTCAGGGTTTAATAGATACGCAGTATTTT.

V is TRBV9 and J is TRBJ2-1, with 11 bases lining up with TRBD2. With V trimmed by 3 bases and J by 9 bases, 8 bases remained unmatched. The germline gives CDR1 SGDLS, CDR2 YYNGEE. CDR3 size: 15 residues. The CDR3 DNA reads TGTGCCAGCAGCGAGCGACTAGCGGGACAAGTTGAGCAGTTCTTC. Translating gives CASSERLAGQVEQFF.

The chain joins TRBV13 to TRBJ2-7, with D perhaps assigned TRBD1 or TRBD2 (7 bases each). The length of the CDR3 is 15 residues. Between the trimmed V and J ends, which lost 2 bases and 4 bases, there was a span of 15 bases. Germline assignment: CDR1 PRHDT and CDR2 FYEKMQ (reference sequence). The CDR3 DNA sequence: TGTGCCAGCAGCTTACAGGGGGAGGGAACGTACGAGCAGTACTTC. It codes for CASSLQGEGTYEQYF.

This chain connects TRBV5-6 to TRBJ2-1; D perhaps matches TRBD2 (5 bases). The CDR3 contains 11 residues. The germline V gene has CDR1 SGHDT and CDR2 YYEEEE. Trimming shortened V by 8 bases and J by 9 bases, and 12 bases separated the two germline ends. The CDR3 region is CASRGSVEQFF. The CDR3 DNA sequence: TGTGCCAGTCGCGGGTCGGTTGAGCAGTTCTTC.

The rearrangement links TRBV23-1 to TRBJ2-7, with unresolved D. TRBV23-1 is an ORF; its function is uncertain. The CDR3 runs to 12 residues. V was pared by 3 bases and J by 5 bases, with 8 bases between. The CDR3 region has the DNA TGCGCCAGCAGTCATCGTAGGGACGAGCAGTACTTC. Its protein product is CASSHRRDEQYF.

The chain uses TRBV20-1 and TRBJ2-3; 7 bases fit TRBD1. The CDR3 is made up of 17 amino acids. Per the germline V gene, CDR1 is DFQATT and CDR2 is SNEGSKA (reference sequence). Germline trimming cut 5 bases from V and 5 bases from J; bases unmatched to any gene: 19. The DNA of the CDR3 is TGCAGTGCTTTAATCGGTGGTCGGGACAGATTTTTAGATACGCAGTATTTT. Translating it yields CSALIGGRDRFLDTQYF.

The J gene is TRBJ1-5, the V gene TRBV20-1; the D is unclear. The CDR3 consists of 14 residues. V lost 4 bases and J 7 bases, leaving 17 bases between the germline ends. CDR1 is DFQATT, CDR2 SNEGSKA, per germline (reference sequence). The CDR3 sequence: CSAIPEEVYQPQHF. As DNA, the CDR3 is TGCAGTGCTATCCCTGAAGAAGTTTACCAGCCCCAGCATTTT.